Each of the 7 T cell receptor beta chains below was sequenced from the same sample in a study of T cells in Graves' hyperthyroidism and ophthalmopathy. The TCR beta CDR3 regions underwent amplification using RNA transcripts as the source. With the HTBI primer set, the TCR CDR3 went through a first round of RT-PCR. MiXCR was run by TCRdb on the multiplex PCR reads, yielding one entry per CDR3 protein. Of more than 450,000 distinct CDR3 sequences in the sample, 11% to 15% were seen once. Sample: blood. These TCRs come from a woman in her forties with Graves' hyperthyroidism.

This clonotype was detected ten times or more. J is TRBJ1-1 and V is TRBV28; D is ambiguous. The germline gives CDR1 MDHEN, CDR2 SYDVKM. The CDR3 is 13 residues long. V lost 5 bases to trimming and J lost 0 bases, with 7 bases between them. The CDR3 region is CASSPALNTEAFF. In DNA, the CDR3 is TGTGCCAGCAGTCCCGCCCTGAACACTGAAGCTTTCTTT.

The table lists this clonotype with many counts. This chain joins TRBV12-3 or TRBV12-4 and TRBJ2-2; possible D gene TRBD2, 7 bases. Trimming shortened V by 6 bases and J by 0 bases, and 11 bases separated the two germline ends. This CDR3 is built from 15 residues. The DNA for the CDR3 is TGTGCCAGCAGGGCGGGGGCAGCGAACACCGGGGAGCTGTTTTTT. Amino acids: CASRAGAANTGELFF.

There are many counts of this clonotype. The chain carries TRBV3-1 and TRBJ2-2; D perhaps matches TRBD2 (5 bases). Germline CDR1 is LGHDT and CDR2 is YNNKEL (reference sequence). The V gene lost 6 bases and the J gene lost 6 bases, with 11 bases spanning the gap. The CDR3 consists of 13 residues. The CDR3 spells CASSRGEPGELFF. CDR3 bases: TGTGCCAGCAGTCGTGGGGAGCCCGGGGAGCTGTTTTTT.

The chain couples TRBV10-3 to TRBJ2-1; tentatively, D is TRBD2 (6 bases). The V end was cut by 0 bases, the J end by 4 bases, with 13 bases between. Germline loops: CDR1 ENHRY, CDR2 SYGVKD. This CDR3 has 16 residues. CDR3 bases: TGTGCCATCAGTGAGTCTACGGGGGTCTTGTACAATGAGCAGTTCTTC. Protein: CAISESTGVLYNEQFF.

This clonotype was seen many times. The chain recombines TRBV20-1 with TRBJ2-5, with D possibly TRBD1 on 5 matching bases. Trimming stripped 0 bases from V and 5 bases from J, with 19 bases between. This CDR3 has 16 residues. From germline, CDR1 is DFQATT and CDR2 SNEGSKA (reference sequence). The CDR3 sequence: CSARDIRQGSGETQYF. In DNA form, the CDR3 reads TGCAGTGCTAGAGACATCAGGCAGGGAAGTGGGGAGACCCAGTACTTC.

This clonotype occurred a few times. The chain recombines TRBV19 with TRBJ2-3; 7 nucleotides match TRBD1. J gave up 2 bases and V 0 bases, and 11 bases lay outside the gene matches. CDR3 size: 18 residues. Germline V gene data show CDR1 as LNHDA and CDR2 as SQIVND (reference sequence). CDR3 region: CASSIDLTGVAHTDTQYF. The CDR3 DNA reads as TGTGCCAGTAGTATAGATCTTACAGGGGTGGCACACACAGATACGCAGTATTTT.

This clonotype was observed at least ten times. The rearrangement joins TRBV12-3 or TRBV12-4 to TRBJ1-1; 9 nucleotides agree with TRBD1. The CDR3 sequence is 14 residues long. With V trimmed by 6 bases and J by 5 bases, 7 bases remained unmatched. CDR3 coding DNA: TGTGCCAGCAGCGCACAGGGGGCGCGTACTGAAGCTTTCTTT. It encodes CASSAQGARTEAFF.